The TCR beta chain described here comes from a study of T cells after yellow fever vaccination. One entry per CDR3 protein, called by TCRdb with MiXCR from the 5' RACE reads. The sample holds 35,000 to 55,000 distinct CDR3 sequences; almost 7% are singletons and the top ten take about 15%. This clonotype appeared many times. Per the germline V gene, CDR1 is MNHEY and CDR2 is SVGAGI. Trimming shortened V by 7 bases and J by 5 bases, and 20 bases separated the two germline ends. The CDR3 totals 15 residues. This TCR derives from a man aged 25 to 40 who received the YFV17D yellow fever vaccine. This sample comprised CD8+ T cells not binding an NS4B(214-222) dextramer, sorted from PBMCs, obtained 45 days after the yellow fever booster vaccination. The genes are TRBV6-5 and TRBJ2-5; a possible D gene is TRBD2 (6 bases). The CDR3 coding sequence is TGTGCCAGCACCCTAGGAGGGGTGTCGGGGGAGACCCAGTACTTC. Protein product: CASTLGGVSGETQYF.